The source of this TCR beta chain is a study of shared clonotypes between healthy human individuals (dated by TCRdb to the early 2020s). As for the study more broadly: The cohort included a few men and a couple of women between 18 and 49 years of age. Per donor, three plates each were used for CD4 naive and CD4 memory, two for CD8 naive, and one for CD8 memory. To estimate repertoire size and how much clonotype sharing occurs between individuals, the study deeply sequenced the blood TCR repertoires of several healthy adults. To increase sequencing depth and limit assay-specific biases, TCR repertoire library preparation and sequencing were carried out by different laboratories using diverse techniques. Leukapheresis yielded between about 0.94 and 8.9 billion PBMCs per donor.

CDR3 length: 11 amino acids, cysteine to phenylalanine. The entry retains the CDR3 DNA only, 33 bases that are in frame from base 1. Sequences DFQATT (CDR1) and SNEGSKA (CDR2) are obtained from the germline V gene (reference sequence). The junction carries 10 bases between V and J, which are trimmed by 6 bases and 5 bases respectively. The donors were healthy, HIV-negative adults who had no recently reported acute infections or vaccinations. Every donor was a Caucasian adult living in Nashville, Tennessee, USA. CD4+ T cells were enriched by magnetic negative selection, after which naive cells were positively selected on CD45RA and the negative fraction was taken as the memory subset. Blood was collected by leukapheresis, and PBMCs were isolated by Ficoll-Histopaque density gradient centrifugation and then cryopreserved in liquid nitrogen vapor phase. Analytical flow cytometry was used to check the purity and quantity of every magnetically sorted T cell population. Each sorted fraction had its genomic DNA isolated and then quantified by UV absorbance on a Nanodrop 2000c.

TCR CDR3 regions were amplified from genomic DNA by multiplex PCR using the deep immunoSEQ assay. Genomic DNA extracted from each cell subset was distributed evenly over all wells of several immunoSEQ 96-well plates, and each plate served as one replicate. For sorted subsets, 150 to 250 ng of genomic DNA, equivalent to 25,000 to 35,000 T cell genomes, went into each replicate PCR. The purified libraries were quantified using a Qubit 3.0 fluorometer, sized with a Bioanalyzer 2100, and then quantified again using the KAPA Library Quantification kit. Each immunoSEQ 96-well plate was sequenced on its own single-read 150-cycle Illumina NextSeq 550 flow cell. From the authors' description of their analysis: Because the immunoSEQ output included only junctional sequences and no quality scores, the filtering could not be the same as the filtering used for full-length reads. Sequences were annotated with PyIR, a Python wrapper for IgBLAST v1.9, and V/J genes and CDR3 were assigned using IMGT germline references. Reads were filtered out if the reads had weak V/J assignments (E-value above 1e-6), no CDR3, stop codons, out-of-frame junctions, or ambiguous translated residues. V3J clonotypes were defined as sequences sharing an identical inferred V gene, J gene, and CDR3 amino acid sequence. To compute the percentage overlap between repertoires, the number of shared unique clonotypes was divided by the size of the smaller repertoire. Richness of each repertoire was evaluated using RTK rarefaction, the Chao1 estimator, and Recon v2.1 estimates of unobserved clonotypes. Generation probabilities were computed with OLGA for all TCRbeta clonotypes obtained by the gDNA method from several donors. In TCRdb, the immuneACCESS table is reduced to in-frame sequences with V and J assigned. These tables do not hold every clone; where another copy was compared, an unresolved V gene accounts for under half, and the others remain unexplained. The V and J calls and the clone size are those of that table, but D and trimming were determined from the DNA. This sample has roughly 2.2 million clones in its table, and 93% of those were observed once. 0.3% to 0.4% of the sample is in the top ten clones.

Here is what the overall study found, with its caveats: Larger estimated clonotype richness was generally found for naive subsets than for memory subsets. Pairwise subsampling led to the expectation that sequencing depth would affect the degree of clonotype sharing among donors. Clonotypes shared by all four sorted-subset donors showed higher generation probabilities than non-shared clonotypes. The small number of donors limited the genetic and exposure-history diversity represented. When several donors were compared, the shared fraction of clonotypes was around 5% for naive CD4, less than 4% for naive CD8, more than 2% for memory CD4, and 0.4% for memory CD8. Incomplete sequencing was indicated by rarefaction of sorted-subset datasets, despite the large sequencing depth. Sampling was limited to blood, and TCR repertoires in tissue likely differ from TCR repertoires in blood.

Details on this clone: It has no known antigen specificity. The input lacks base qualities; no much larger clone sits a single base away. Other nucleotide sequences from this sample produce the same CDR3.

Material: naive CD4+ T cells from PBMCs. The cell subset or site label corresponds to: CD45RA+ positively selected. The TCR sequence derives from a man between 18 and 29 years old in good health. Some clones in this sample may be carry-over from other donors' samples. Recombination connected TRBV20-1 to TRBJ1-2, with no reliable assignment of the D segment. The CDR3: CSAGTQYGYTF. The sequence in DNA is TGCAGTGCCGGAACTCAGTATGGCTACACCTTC.